A single sample gave rise to the 18 T cell receptor beta chains below, sequenced in a study of T cells in Graves' hyperthyroidism and ophthalmopathy (dated by TCRdb to about 2019). Receptor libraries were prepared by multiplex PCR. The data were produced on an Illumina HiSeq 2000. Amplification of TCR beta CDR3 regions was carried out from RNA transcripts. A first-round RT-PCR of the TCR CDR3 used the HTBI primer set with the Qiagen OneStep RT-PCR kit. TCRdb reprocessed the public reads (quality trimming at Q25 with fastp, clone calling with MiXCR) and kept in-frame beta chains. Entries are consolidated by CDR3 protein sequence, retaining the most common genes and DNA. The sample includes approximately 410,000 distinct CDR3 sequences, with approximately 15% observed a single time. The ten largest clones represent roughly 13% of the sample. Material for sequencing was blood. The receptor set was obtained from a man aged 18 to 35 with Graves' ophthalmopathy.

This clonotype was recorded at least ten times. This chain joins TRBV7-9 and TRBJ2-7, with 9 bases fitting TRBD1. CDR1 SEHNR and CDR2 FQNEAQ come from the germline V gene (reference sequence). Losses at the gene ends were 2 bases for V and 1 base for J; bases not matched to a gene: 15. The CDR3 contains 19 residues. CDR3 nucleotides: TGTGCCAGCAGCTTATACCAACTGGGGGACAGGGCGTTTTCCTACGAGCAGTACTTC. It yields the protein CASSLYQLGDRAFSYEQYF.

This clonotype was seen only a few times. The chain carries TRBV11-3 and TRBJ2-5, with 7 bases fitting TRBD1. Germline V gene data show CDR1 as SGHNT and CDR2 as YENEEA. The CDR3 is 15 amino acids. With V trimmed by 4 bases and J by 4 bases, 9 bases remained unmatched. The CDR3 coding sequence is TGTGCCAGCAGCTCCACCTTGACAGGGACAGAGACCCAGTACTTC. Protein: CASSSTLTGTETQYF.

In this sample, this clonotype turned up many times. The chain employs TRBV7-6 and TRBJ2-1; D is perhaps TRBD1 (6 bases). This CDR3 comprises 17 residues. In germline, CDR1 is SGHVS, CDR2 FNYEAQ. V lost 0 bases to trimming and J lost 6 bases, with 18 bases between them. The CDR3, as DNA: TGTGCCAGCAGCTTAGCGCCACAGGGTTTCTCTGCCAATGAGCAGTTCTTC. It translates to CASSLAPQGFSANEQFF.

About this clonotype itself: A much bigger clone sits one base away, suggesting this may be a read error. The chain couples TRBV6-2 or TRBV6-3 to TRBJ2-5; 8 nucleotides align to TRBD2. The V gene end was trimmed by 7 bases and the J gene end by 7 bases; junction bases not matched to a gene: 5. The germline V gene has CDR1 MNHEY and CDR2 SVGEGT. CDR3 size: 12 residues. In DNA form, the CDR3 reads TGTGCCAGCACGGGAGGGGGGAGGACCCAGTACTTC. Amino acids: CASTGGGRTQYF.

The sample holds a few counts of this clonotype. J is TRBJ2-3 and V is TRBV6-2 or TRBV6-3; D is perhaps TRBD1 (5 bases). Germline loops: CDR1 MNHEY, CDR2 SVGEGT. Between the trimmed V and J ends, which lost 6 bases and 1 base, there was a span of 14 bases. The CDR3 contains 15 residues. The CDR3 is CASRPGFEGTDTQYF. Written as DNA, the CDR3 is TGTGCCAGCAGACCAGGGTTCGAAGGCACAGATACGCAGTATTTT.

There are many counts of this clonotype. The rearrangement joins TRBV3-1 to TRBJ2-7; D may be TRBD1 (5 bases). V was shortened by 0 bases and J by 2 bases, with 11 bases between the two germline ends. The length of the CDR3 is 15 residues. CDR1 LGHDT and CDR2 YNNKEL come from the germline V gene (reference sequence). DNA of the CDR3: TGTGCCAGCAGCCAAGATCACAGGTATCCCTACGAGCAGTACTTC. It yields the protein CASSQDHRYPYEQYF.

This clonotype was observed a single time. Since a much larger clone is just one base distant, this may be a read error. The rearrangement joins TRBV13 to TRBJ2-5; 7 nucleotides line up with TRBD1. Germline V gene data show CDR1 as PRHDT and CDR2 as FYEKMQ (reference sequence). The CDR3 has 13 residues. J was trimmed by 3 bases and V by 5 bases; bases with no gene match: 3. In DNA, the CDR3 is TGTGCCAGCAGCGACGGGACAGAAGAGACCCAGTACTTC. Translated: CASSDGTEETQYF.

This clonotype was recorded many times. The J gene is TRBJ2-5, the V gene TRBV11-2; 9 nucleotides match TRBD2. The ends lost 1 base at V and 2 bases at J; junction bases unmatched: 11. The CDR3 covers 18 residues. Germline-derived CDR1 and CDR2 are SGHAT and FQNNGV. The CDR3 nucleotides are TGTGCCAGCAGCTTAGGTGTAGCGGGAGACTTCGGTCAAGAGACCCAGTACTTC. It encodes CASSLGVAGDFGQETQYF.

This clonotype was seen more than once but under ten times. V is TRBV6-1 and J is TRBJ1-4; D gene ambiguous. Germline V gene data show CDR1 as MNHNS and CDR2 as SASEGT. Trimming cost V 1 base and J 7 bases, with 10 bases left between them. This CDR3 has 14 amino acids. CDR3 coding DNA: TGTGCCAGCAGTGAAGGGGAGGGAAGTGAAAAACTGTTTTTT. Its translation: CASSEGEGSEKLFF.

This clonotype was observed a few times. This chain links TRBV6-2 or TRBV6-3 with TRBJ2-2, with 11 positions matching TRBD2. With 5 bases clipped from V and 0 bases from J, the junction kept 5 bases outside the gene matches. This CDR3 has 17 residues. Germline CDR1 is MNHEY and CDR2 is SVGEGT. The CDR3 DNA sequence: TGTGCCAGCAGTAAGGGACTAGCGGCAGCGAACACCGGGGAGCTGTTTTTT. Translating gives CASSKGLAAANTGELFF.

This clonotype was observed at least ten times. This chain links TRBV5-1 with TRBJ2-3; D might be TRBD1 or TRBD2, each matching 6 bases. V was pared by 4 bases and J by 2 bases, with 14 bases between. Germline V gene sequence: CDR1 SGHRS, CDR2 YFSETQ. The CDR3 totals 15 residues. Here the CDR3 DNA reads TGCGCCAGCAGCGGGGGGCAAAGTTTCACAGATACGCAGTATTTT. The encoded protein is CASSGGQSFTDTQYF.

This clonotype was observed at least ten times. The CDR3 region has the DNA TGCAGTGCTAACCCCGGGGTCTACTATGGCTACACCTTC. This sequence encodes CSANPGVYYGYTF. The V gene is TRBV20-1, the J gene TRBJ1-2; no firm D call. Germline-derived CDR1 and CDR2 are DFQATT and SNEGSKA (reference sequence). V shed 4 bases and J shed 3 bases, with 12 bases lying between them. The CDR3 extends over 13 amino acids.

With regard to this clonotype: A single base separates this from a much larger clone, so it may be a read error. This chain links TRBV6-1 with TRBJ2-7; TRBD1 matches 9 bases. Trimming took 5 bases from V and 3 from J; bases not matched to a gene: 8. Germline-derived CDR1 and CDR2 are MNHNS and SASEGT. This CDR3 is built from 15 residues. Here the CDR3 reads CASSTGTGNFYEQYF. For the CDR3, the DNA is TGTGCCAGCAGTACCGGGACAGGGAATTTCTACGAGCAGTACTTC.

This clonotype has a count of ten or more. The J gene is TRBJ2-3, the V gene TRBV3-1, with 7 nucleotides matching TRBD2. V lost 4 bases and J lost 8; bases outside the gene matches: 18. This CDR3 is 17 amino acids long. CDR1 and CDR2 (germline): LGHDT, YNNKEL (reference sequence). CDR3 loop: CASSLLPAGGSLGTQYF. As DNA, the CDR3 is TGTGCCAGCAGCCTCCTCCCGGCCGGGGGGTCACTCGGTACGCAGTATTTT.

This clonotype came up a few times. This chain links TRBV3-1 with TRBJ1-2; 7 bases agree with TRBD1. The CDR3 loop spans 13 amino acids. Per germline, CDR1 LGHDT and CDR2 YNNKEL (reference sequence). J gave up 6 bases and V 5 bases, and 6 bases lay outside the gene matches. The CDR3 loop is CASSATGVDGYTF. CDR3 DNA: TGTGCCAGCAGCGCAACAGGGGTAGATGGCTACACCTTC. Combining the CDR3 with reference TRBV3-1 and TRBJ1-2 gives the whole variable domain DTAVSQTPKYLVTQMGNDKSIKCEQNLGHDTMYWYKQDSKKFLKIMFSYNNKELIINETVPNRFSPKSPDKAHLNLHINSLELGDSAVYFCASSATGVDGYTFGSGTRLTVV.

This clonotype was found a few times. The rearrangement joins TRBV19 to TRBJ1-2; 9 nucleotides align to TRBD1. CDR3 size: 14 residues. The V gene end was trimmed by 2 bases and the J gene end by 3 bases; junction bases not matched to a gene: 1. Per the germline V gene, CDR1 is LNHDA and CDR2 is SQIVND (reference sequence). The CDR3 nucleotides are TGTGCCAGTAGTATAAGGGACAGGGACTATGGCTACACCTTC. Translation gives CASSIRDRDYGYTF.

This clonotype occurred many times. The chain carries TRBV12-3 or TRBV12-4 and TRBJ1-1; 7 bases align to TRBD1. The CDR3 is made up of 13 amino acids. Trimming took 5 bases from V and 9 from J; bases not matched to a gene: 9. The CDR3 protein is CASSPSDRAKAFF. The CDR3 DNA sequence: TGTGCCAGCAGTCCTTCCGACAGGGCCAAAGCTTTCTTT.

This clonotype was seen repeatedly, ten times or more. The chain combines TRBV27 with TRBJ2-7, with 9 bases lining up with TRBD1. V shed 6 bases, J shed 6 bases, and the junction held 6 bases outside the gene matches. The length of the CDR3 is 13 residues. Germline lookup yields CDR1 MNHEY and CDR2 SMNVEV (reference sequence). The CDR3 DNA sequence: TGTGCCAGCAGCGGGACAGGGTATGCCGAGCAGTACTTC. This encodes CASSGTGYAEQYF.